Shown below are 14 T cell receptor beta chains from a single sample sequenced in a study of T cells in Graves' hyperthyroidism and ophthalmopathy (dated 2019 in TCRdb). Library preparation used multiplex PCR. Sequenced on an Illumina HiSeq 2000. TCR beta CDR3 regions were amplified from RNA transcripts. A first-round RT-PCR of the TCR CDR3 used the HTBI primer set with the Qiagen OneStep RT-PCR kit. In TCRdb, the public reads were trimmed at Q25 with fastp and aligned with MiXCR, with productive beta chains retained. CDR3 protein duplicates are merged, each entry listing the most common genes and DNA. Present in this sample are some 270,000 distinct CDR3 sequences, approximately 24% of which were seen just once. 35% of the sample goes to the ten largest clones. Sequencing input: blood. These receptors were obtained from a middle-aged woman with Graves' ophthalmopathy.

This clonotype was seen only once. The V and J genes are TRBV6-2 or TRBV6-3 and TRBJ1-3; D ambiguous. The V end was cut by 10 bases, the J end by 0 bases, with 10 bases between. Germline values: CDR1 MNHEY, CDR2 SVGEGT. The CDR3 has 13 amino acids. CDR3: CATTYLSGNTIYF. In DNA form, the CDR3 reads TGTGCCACCACGTATCTCTCTGGAAACACCATATATTTT.

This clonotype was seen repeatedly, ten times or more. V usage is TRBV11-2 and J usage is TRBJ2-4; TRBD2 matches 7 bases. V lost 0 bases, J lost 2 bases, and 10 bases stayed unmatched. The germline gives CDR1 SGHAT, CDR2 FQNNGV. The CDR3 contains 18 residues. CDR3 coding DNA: TGTGCCAGCAGCTTAGAAAATGATTCCGGGAGGTCCAAAAACATTCAGTACTTC. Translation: CASSLENDSGRSKNIQYF. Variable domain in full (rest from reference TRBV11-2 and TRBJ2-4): EAGVAQSPRYKIIEKRQSVAFWCNPISGHATLYWYQQILGQGPKLLIQFQNNGVVDDSQLPKDRFSAERLKGVDSTLKIQPAKLEDSAVYLCASSLENDSGRSKNIQYFGAGTRLSVL.

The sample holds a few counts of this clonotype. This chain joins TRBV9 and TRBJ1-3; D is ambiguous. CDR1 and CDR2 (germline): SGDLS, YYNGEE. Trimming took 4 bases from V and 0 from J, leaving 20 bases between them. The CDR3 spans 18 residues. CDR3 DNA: TGTGCCAGCAGCCCGACGGCGCATACACTTAGCTCTGGAAACACCATATATTTT. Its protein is CASSPTAHTLSSGNTIYF.

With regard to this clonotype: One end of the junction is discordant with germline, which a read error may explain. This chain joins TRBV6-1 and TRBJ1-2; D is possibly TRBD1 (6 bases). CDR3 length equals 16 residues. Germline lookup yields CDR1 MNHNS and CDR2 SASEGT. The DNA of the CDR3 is TGTGCCAGCCCCTCTCCCACGGGCAGGGGTGTCGACGGCTACAACTTC. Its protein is CASPSPTGRGVDGYNF.

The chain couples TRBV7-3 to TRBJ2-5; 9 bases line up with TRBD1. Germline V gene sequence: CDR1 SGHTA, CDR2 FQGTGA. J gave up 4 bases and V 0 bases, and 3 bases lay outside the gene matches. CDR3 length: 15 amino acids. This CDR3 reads CASSLTGQGAETQYF. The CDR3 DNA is TGTGCCAGCAGCTTAACGGGACAGGGAGCAGAGACCCAGTACTTC.

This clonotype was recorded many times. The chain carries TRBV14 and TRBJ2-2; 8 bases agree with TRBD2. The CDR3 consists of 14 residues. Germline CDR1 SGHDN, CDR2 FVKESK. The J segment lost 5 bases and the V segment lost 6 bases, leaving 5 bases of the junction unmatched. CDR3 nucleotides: TGTGCCAGCAGGACGGGAGGGCCGACCGGGGAGCTGTTTTTT. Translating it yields CASRTGGPTGELFF.

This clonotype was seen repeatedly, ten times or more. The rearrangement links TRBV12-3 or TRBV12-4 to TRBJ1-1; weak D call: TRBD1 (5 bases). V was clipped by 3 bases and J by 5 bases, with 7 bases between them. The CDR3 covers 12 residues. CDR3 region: CASSLRQTEAFF. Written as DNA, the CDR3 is TGTGCCAGCAGTTTGCGACAGACTGAAGCTTTCTTT.

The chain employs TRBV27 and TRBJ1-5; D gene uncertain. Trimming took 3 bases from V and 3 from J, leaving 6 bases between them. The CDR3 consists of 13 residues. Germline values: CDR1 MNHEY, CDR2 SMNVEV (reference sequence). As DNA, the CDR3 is TGTGCCAGCAGTTTTTCGGCCAATCAGCCCCAGCATTTT. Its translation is CASSFSANQPQHF.

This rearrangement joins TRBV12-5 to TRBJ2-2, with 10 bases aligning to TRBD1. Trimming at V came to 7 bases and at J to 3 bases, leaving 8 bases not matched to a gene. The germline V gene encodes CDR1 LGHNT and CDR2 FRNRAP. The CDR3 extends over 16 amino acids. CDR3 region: CASAPGTGDYTGELFF. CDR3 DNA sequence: TGTGCTAGTGCCCCCGGGACAGGGGACTACACCGGGGAGCTGTTTTTT.

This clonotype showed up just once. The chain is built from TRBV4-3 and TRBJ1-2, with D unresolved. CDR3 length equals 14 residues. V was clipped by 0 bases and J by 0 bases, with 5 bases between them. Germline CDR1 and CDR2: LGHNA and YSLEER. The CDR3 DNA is TGCGCCAGCAGCCAAGAAGGAGCTAACTATGGCTACACCTTC. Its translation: CASSQEGANYGYTF.

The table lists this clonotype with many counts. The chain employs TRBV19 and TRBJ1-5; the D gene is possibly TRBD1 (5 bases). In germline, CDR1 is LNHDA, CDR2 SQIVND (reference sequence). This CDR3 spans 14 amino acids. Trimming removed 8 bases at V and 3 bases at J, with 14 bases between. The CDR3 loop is CASGVRQNNQPQHF. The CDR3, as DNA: TGTGCCAGTGGGGTCCGACAGAACAATCAGCCCCAGCATTTT. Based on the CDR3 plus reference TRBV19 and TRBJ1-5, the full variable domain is DGGITQSPKYLFRKEGQNVTLSCEQNLNHDAMYWYRQDPGQGLRLIYYSQIVNDFQKGDIAEGYSVSREKKESFPLTVTSAQKNPTAFYLCASGVRQNNQPQHFGDGTRLSIL.

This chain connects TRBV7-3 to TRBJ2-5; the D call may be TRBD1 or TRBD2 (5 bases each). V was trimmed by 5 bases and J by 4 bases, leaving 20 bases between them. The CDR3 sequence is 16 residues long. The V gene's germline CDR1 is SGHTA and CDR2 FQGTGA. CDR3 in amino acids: CASSPHGAGWVETQYF. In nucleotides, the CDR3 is TGTGCCAGCAGCCCCCACGGGGCTGGGTGGGTAGAGACCCAGTACTTC.

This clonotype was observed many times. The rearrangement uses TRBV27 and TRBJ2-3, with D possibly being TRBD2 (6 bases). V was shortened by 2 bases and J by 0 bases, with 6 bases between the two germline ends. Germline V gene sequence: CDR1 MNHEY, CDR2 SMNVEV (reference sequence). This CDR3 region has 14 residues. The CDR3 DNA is TGTGCCAGCAGTTTAAGCGGGAGCACAGATACGCAGTATTTT. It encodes CASSLSGSTDTQYF.

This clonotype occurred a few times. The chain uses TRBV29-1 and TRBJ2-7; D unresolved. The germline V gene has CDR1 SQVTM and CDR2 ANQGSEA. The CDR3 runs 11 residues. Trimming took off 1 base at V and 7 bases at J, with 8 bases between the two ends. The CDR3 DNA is TGCAGCGTTGAAGGGGTGGGGGAGCAGTACTTC. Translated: CSVEGVGEQYF.